What follows are 8 T cell receptor beta chains derived from one specimen sequenced in a study of blood T cell repertoires in COVID-19. Assay used: immunoSEQ multiplex PCR; TCRdb lists only in-frame clones, some missing. The sample contains about 260,000 clones, about 85% of which appear only once. The sequenced material came from peripheral blood. The receptors come from a human donor in a cohort sampled during active COVID-19.

The chain employs TRBV27 and TRBJ2-1, with unresolved D. There are 11 residues in the CDR3. Per the germline V gene, CDR1 is MNHEY and CDR2 is SMNVEV (reference sequence). The V end lost 6 bases, the J end lost 5 bases, and 5 bases lay between the germline ends. The CDR3 spells CASSRNNEQFF. The CDR3 DNA is TGTGCCAGCAGCAGGAACAATGAGCAGTTCTTC.

This clone was seen only a few times. Different DNA sequences within this sample yield the same CDR3. This chain uses TRBV5-1 with TRBJ2-1; D is possibly TRBD2 (6 bases). The CDR3 contains 15 residues. Germline CDR1 reads SGHRS; CDR2 reads YFSETQ. Trimming pared 0 bases from V and 0 bases from J, leaving 7 bases between. This CDR3 reads CASSLDGSSYNEQFF. The CDR3 DNA follows: TGCGCCAGCAGCTTGGACGGGAGCTCCTACAATGAGCAGTTCTTC.

The gene calls are TRBV29-1 and TRBJ1-5; a possible D gene is TRBD1 (6 bases). V was pared by 4 bases and J by 4 bases, with 11 bases between. The germline V gene has CDR1 SQVTM and CDR2 ANQGSEA. This CDR3 contains 13 residues. This CDR3 is CSVGTEQNQPQHF. The CDR3 DNA is TGCAGCGTTGGGACAGAGCAAAATCAGCCCCAGCATTTT.

About this clone itself: In the same sample, other DNA sequences code for this CDR3. CDR3 residues: CASSSQGASTDTQYF. The DNA for the CDR3 is TGCGCCAGCAGCTCACAGGGGGCTAGCACAGATACGCAGTATTTT. The chain recombines TRBV5-1 with TRBJ2-3, with TRBD1 matching 9 bases. This CDR3 spans 15 amino acids. CDR1 is SGHRS, CDR2 YFSETQ, per germline. V dropped 3 bases and J dropped 0; count of bases not matched to a gene: 2.

This chain joins TRBV29-1 and TRBJ1-1; 9 bases are shared with TRBD1. Germline V CDR1 and CDR2: SQVTM, ANQGSEA. This CDR3 has 15 amino acids. V gave up 6 bases and J gave up 2 bases; unmatched junction bases: 10. In DNA form, the CDR3 reads TGCAGCGTCCCTACAGGGGGCGCATTAAACACTGAAGCTTTCTTT. Protein: CSVPTGGALNTEAFF.

This chain joins TRBV6-5 and TRBJ2-7; a weak D match, TRBD1 (5 bases). CDR3 size: 14 residues. V was clipped by 2 bases and J by 3 bases, with 11 bases between them. Germline-derived CDR1 and CDR2 are MNHEY and SVGAGI. The CDR3 DNA is TGTGCCAGCAGTTACCTGGGGCTCGACTACGAGCAGTACTTC. Its translation is CASSYLGLDYEQYF.

The V and J genes are TRBV9 and TRBJ2-5; 8 bases map to TRBD2. The junction had 2 bases not matched to a gene; V was cut back by 5 bases and J by 2 bases. The CDR3 loop spans 13 amino acids. Looked up from germline, CDR1 is SGDLS and CDR2 is YYNGEE. The chain's CDR3 is CASRASGQETQYF. The CDR3 nucleotides are TGTGCCAGCAGGGCTAGCGGGCAAGAGACCCAGTACTTC.

V and J are TRBV2 and TRBJ1-1; 7 bases match TRBD1. The CDR3 runs 12 residues. In germline, CDR1 is SNHLY, CDR2 FYNNEI. The V segment lost 5 bases and the J segment 8 bases; nucleotides outside the gene matches: 5. CDR3 region: CASSPRTGEAFF. CDR3 in DNA: TGTGCCAGCAGTCCCCGGACAGGAGAAGCTTTCTTT.